The entry that follows covers one T cell receptor (beta chain) sequence. The data derive from a study of blood T cell repertoires in COVID-19. Overall study: Acute-phase and convalescent COVID-19 samples originated in the United States, Italy and Spain. Sample material is recorded as cDNA or gDNA derived from T cells, B-cell-depleted T cells, or PBMCs.

Original data processing: Researchers report that nucleated cell counts were estimated from reference gene primer amplification. The method was immunoSEQ multiplex PCR; TCRdb's version includes in-frame clones alone and lacks a portion of them. From that table come the V and J calls and clone size; the DNA was used to work out D and trimming. The sample lists some 180,000 clones, approximately 91% seen once, with roughly 5.3% in the top ten. V shed 7 bases, J shed 0 bases, and the junction held 9 bases outside the gene matches. Germline CDR1 and CDR2: SNHLY and FYNNEI. The CDR3 runs 16 residues. Patients from Seattle were sampled longitudinally, starting during active infection.

The sequenced sample was peripheral blood. The origin of this receptor is a man younger than 35 with COVID-19, enrolled during active disease. The V and J genes are TRBV2 and TRBJ2-1; 7 bases align to TRBD2. The CDR3 sequence: CASTERLAASYNEQFF. The CDR3 DNA reads TGTGCCAGCACCGAACGGCTAGCGGCCTCCTACAATGAGCAGTTCTTC.